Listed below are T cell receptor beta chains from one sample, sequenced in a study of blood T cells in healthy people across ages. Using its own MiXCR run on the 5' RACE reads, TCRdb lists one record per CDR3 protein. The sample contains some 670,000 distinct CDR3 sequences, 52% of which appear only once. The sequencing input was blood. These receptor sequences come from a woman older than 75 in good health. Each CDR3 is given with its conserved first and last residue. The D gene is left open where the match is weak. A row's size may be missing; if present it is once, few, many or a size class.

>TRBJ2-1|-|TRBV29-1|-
CSVEVGSYNEQFF
TGCAGCGTTGAAGTGGGCTCCTACAATGAGCAGTTCTTC
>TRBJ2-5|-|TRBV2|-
CASGNKYF
TGTGCCAGCGGGAACAAGTACTTC
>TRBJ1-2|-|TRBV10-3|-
CAISESISGGCTF
TGTGCCATCAGTGAGTCGATATCAGGTGGCTGCACCTTC
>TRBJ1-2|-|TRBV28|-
CASSSPGSNNYGYTF
TGTGCCAGCAGTTCCCCGGGAAGCAACAACTATGGCTACACCTTC
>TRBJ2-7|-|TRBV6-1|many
CASSEALARSSYEQYF
TGTGCCAGCAGTGAAGCCCTAGCGAGGAGCTCCTACGAGCAGTACTTC
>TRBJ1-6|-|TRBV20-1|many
CSATRDKNSPLHF
TGCAGTGCTACCCGGGACAAGAATTCACCCCTCCACTTT
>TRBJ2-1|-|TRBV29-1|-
CSVREGGGNEQFF
TGCAGCGTTAGGGAAGGTGGAGGAAATGAGCAGTTCTTC
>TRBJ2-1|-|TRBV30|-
CVWSAGAANNEQFF
TGTGTCTGGAGTGCAGGGGCTGCGAACAATGAGCAGTTCTTC
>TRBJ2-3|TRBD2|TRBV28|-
CASSSLADYTDTQYF
TGTGCCAGCAGTTCGCTAGCGGATTACACAGATACGCAGTATTTT
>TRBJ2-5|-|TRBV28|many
CASSLRGSQETQYF
TGTGCCAGCAGTTTAAGAGGGAGCCAAGAGACCCAGTACTTC
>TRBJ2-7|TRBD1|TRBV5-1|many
CASSLTGGFVEQYF
TGCGCCAGCAGCTTAACAGGGGGCTTTGTCGAGCAGTACTTC
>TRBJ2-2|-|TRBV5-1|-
CASSLARGDTGELFF
TGCGCCAGCAGCTTGGCCAGGGGCGACACTGGGGAGCTGTTTTTT
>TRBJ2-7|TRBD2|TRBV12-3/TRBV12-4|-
CASNVAGGSSYEQYF
TGTGCCAGCAACGTAGCGGGAGGTTCATCCTACGAGCAGTACTTC
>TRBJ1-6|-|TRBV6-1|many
CASSGTASSYNSPLHF
TGTGCCAGCAGTGGGACAGCGAGCTCCTATAATTCACCCCTCCACTTT
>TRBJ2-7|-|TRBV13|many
CASSFGDLQSSYEQYF
TGTGCCAGCAGCTTCGGGGACCTCCAAAGCTCCTACGAGCAGTACTTC
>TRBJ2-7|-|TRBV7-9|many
CASSPTPSYEQYF
TGTGCCAGCAGCCCGACACCGAGCTACGAGCAGTACTTC
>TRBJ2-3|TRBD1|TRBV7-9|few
CASSSGQGYSTDTQYF
TGTGCCAGCAGCTCTGGACAGGGATATAGCACAGATACGCAGTATTTT
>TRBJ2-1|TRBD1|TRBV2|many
CASKPGQGNNEQFF
TGTGCCAGCAAACCGGGACAGGGGAACAATGAGCAGTTCTTC
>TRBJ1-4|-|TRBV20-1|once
CSARDSREKLFF
TGCAGTGCTAGAGATAGTCGCGAAAAACTGTTTTTT
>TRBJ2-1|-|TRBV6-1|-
CASSELSYNEQFF
TGTGCCAGCAGTGAACTCTCCTACAATGAGCAGTTCTTC
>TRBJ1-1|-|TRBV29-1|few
CSVETGNTEAFF
TGCAGCGTTGAAACAGGGAACACTGAAGCTTTCTTT
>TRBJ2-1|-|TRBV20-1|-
CSASPGTNEQFF
TGCAGTGCTAGCCCGGGGACGAATGAGCAGTTCTTC
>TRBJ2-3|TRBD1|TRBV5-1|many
CASSSGTDASTDTQYF
TGCGCCAGCAGCTCGGGGACAGATGCTAGCACAGATACGCAGTATTTT
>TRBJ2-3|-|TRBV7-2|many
CASSFQSGTITDTQYF
TGTGCCAGCAGCTTCCAGTCCGGGACAATCACAGATACGCAGTATTTT